The clone carrying this T cell receptor beta chain has only a few counts. Its antigen is undetermined. The CDR3 runs to 15 residues. Deletions cut 5 bases from V and 1 base from J, with 14 bases between. Looked up from germline, CDR1 is SGHVS and CDR2 is FNYEAQ. The sample comes from a study of T cell repertoires in cytomegalovirus infection. Overall study context: Both recently identified HLA-C-restricted and well-studied HLA-B-restricted CMV epitopes were used in the study. Indicated by public TCR beta signatures were CMV infection and matching HLA type.

The study's findings and limits: CMV-specific HLA-C-restricted TCR beta clonotypes dominated the ex vivo response. Using cumulative public TCR beta family frequency, the authors identified those who carried CMV together with the relevant HLA.

TCRdb called the reads again in MiXCR, with one record for every CDR3 protein. The repertoire holds hundreds of thousands of distinct CDR3 sequences, with roughly a third as singletons. This chain connects TRBV7-6 to TRBJ1-1; D is unresolved. The TCR sequence derives from a human donor in good health (CMV status not recorded). Some clones in this sample may be carry-over from other donors' samples. This specimen consisted of cultured PBMCs, obtained from culture after CMV antigen stimulation. The CDR3 DNA sequence: TGTGCCAGCAGCCCGAGTGGAGCGAGGAACACTGAAGCTTTCTTT. Protein sequence: CASSPSGARNTEAFF.